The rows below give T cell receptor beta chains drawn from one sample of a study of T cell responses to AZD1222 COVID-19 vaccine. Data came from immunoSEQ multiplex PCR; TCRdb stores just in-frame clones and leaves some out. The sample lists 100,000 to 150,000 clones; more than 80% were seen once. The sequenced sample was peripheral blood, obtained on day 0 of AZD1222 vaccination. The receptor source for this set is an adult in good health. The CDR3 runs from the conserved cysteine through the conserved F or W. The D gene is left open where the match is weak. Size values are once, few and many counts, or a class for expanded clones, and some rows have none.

TGTGCCACCAGTGATTTTTCAGGGGGCCTGCGGGAGACCCAGTACTTC	CATSDFSGGLRETQYF	TRBV24-1	-	16	TRBD1	TRBJ2-5
TGTGCCAGCTCCTACAGGGTCTCGGGAGCTTTCTTT	CASSYRVSGAFF	TRBV18	few	12	-	TRBJ1-1
TGTGCCAGCAGCTGGTATGTAGGAGGGGTGAACACTGAAGCTTTCTTT	CASSWYVGGVNTEAFF	TRBV5-6	-	16	-	TRBJ1-1
TGCGCCAGCAGCTTGGATGGGGCTACTAATGAAAAACTGTTTTTT	CASSLDGATNEKLFF	TRBV5-1	-	15	-	TRBJ1-4
TGTGCCAGTAGTATAGTCCCAGGGGGGACGGCCCAGCATTTT	CASSIVPGGTAQHF	TRBV19	-	14	TRBD1	TRBJ1-5
TGCGCCAGCAGCCAAGATGGGCGGGCAGATACGCAGTATTTT	CASSQDGRADTQYF	TRBV4-1	-	14	-	TRBJ2-3
TGTGCTAGTGGTAGGGACAGGGTGGTAGATGAGCAGTTCTTC	CASGRDRVVDEQFF	TRBV12-5	-	14	TRBD1	TRBJ2-1
TGTGCCAGTAGTTACGACTCTAGCGGGGAGACCCAGTACTTC	CASSYDSSGETQYF	TRBV19	-	14	TRBD2	TRBJ2-5
TGTGCCAGTAGTATTAGGGAAGGGACTAGCGGAAATGAGCAGTTCTTC	CASSIREGTSGNEQFF	TRBV19	-	16	TRBD2	TRBJ2-1
TGTGCCAGTAGTAAACAGGGGGGCGAGCAGTACTTC	CASSKQGGEQYF	TRBV19	few	12	TRBD1	TRBJ2-7
TGTGCCAGTACCCCGACAGGGGGCTCCTCTGGGGCCAACGTCCTGACTTTC	CASTPTGGSSGANVLTF	TRBV19	once	17	TRBD1	TRBJ2-6
TGTGCCAGCAGAATGGTTCCGGGCTTCGGTGAAGCTTTCTTT	CASRMVPGFGEAFF	TRBV6-5	-	14	-	TRBJ1-1
TGTGCCAGCAGCGTAGCTTGGTTTGGGGACTCTGGGGCCAACGTCCTGACTTTC	CASSVAWFGDSGANVLTF	TRBV9	-	18	-	TRBJ2-6
TGTGCCAGCTCTACGGGAACCAGAGCCCCTGAAGCTTTCTTT	CASSTGTRAPEAFF	TRBV27	-	14	-	TRBJ1-1
TGTGCCAGCAGCTTTTCGCTAAACCGGGACAGCCCGTACTTC	CASSFSLNRDSPYF	TRBV7-9	few	14	TRBD1	TRBJ2-7
TGTGCCAGCAGGGACAGGGAGACCGGGGAGCTGTTTTTT	CASRDRETGELFF	TRBV2	-	13	TRBD1	TRBJ2-2
TGTGCCAGCAGTCGACTAGCGGGGGGCCTGGATACGCAGTATTTT	CASSRLAGGLDTQYF	TRBV6-2/TRBV6-3	-	15	TRBD2	TRBJ2-3
TGTGCCAGCAGCCAAGGTGGAACCTACGAGCAGTACTTC	CASSQGGTYEQYF	TRBV4-2	-	13	-	TRBJ2-7